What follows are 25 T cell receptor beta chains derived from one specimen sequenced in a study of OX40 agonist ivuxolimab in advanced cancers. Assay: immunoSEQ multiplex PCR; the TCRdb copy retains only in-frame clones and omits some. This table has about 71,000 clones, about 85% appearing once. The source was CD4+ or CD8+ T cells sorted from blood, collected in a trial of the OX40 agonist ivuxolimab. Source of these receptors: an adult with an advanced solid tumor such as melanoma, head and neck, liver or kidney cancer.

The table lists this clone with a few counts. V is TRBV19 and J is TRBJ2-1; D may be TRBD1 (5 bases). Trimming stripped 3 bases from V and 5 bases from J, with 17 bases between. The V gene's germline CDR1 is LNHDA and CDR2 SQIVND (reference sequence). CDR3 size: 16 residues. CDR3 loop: CASSIREGRSDNEQFF. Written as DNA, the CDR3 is TGTGCCAGTAGTATCAGGGAAGGACGATCTGACAATGAGCAGTTCTTC.

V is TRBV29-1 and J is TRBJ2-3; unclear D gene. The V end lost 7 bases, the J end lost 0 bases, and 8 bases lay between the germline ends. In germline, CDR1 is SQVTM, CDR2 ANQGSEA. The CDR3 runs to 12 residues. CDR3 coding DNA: TGCAGCGCCGCCCCGAGCACAGATACGCAGTATTTT. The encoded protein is CSAAPSTDTQYF.

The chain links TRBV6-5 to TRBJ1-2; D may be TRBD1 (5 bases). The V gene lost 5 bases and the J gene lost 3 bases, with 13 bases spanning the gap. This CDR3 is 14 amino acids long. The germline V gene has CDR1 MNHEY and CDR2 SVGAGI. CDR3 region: CASSAGTFYYGYTF. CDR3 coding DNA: TGTGCCAGCAGTGCCGGGACCTTCTACTATGGCTACACCTTC.

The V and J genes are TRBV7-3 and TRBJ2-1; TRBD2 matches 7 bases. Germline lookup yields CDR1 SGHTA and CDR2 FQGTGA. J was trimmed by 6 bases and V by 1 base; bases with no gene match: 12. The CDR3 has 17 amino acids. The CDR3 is CASSLNGMVAGFNEQFF. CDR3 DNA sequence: TGTGCCAGCAGCTTAAACGGTATGGTAGCGGGTTTCAATGAGCAGTTCTTC. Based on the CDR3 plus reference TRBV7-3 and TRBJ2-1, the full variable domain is GAGVSQTPSNKVTEKGKYVELRCDPISGHTALYWYRQSLGQGPEFLIYFQGTGAADDSGLPNDRFFAVRPEGSVSTLKIQRTERGDSAVYLCASSLNGMVAGFNEQFFGPGTRLTVL.

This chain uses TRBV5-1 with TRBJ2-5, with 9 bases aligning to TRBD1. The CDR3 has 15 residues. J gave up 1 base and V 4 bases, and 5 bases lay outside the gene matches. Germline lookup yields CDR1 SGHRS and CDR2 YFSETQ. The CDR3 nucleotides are TGCGCCAGCAGCCTTCAGGGACAGGGCCAAGAGACCCAGTACTTC. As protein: CASSLQGQGQETQYF.

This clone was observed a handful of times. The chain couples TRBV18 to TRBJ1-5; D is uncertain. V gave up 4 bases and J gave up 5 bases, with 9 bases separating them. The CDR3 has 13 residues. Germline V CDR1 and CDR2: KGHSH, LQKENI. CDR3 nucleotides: TGTGCCAGCTCACAGATACGGGATCAGCCCCAGCATTTT. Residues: CASSQIRDQPQHF.

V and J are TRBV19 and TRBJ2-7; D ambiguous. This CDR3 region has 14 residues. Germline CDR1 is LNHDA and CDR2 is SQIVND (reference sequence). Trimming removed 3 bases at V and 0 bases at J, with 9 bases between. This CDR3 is CASSIARNSYEQYF. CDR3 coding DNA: TGTGCCAGTAGTATCGCACGGAACTCCTACGAGCAGTACTTC.

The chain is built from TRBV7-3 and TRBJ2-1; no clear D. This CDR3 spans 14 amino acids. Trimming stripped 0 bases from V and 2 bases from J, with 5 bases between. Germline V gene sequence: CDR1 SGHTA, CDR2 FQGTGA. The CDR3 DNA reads TGTGCCAGCAGCTTAACAGGGCCCTACAATGAGCAGTTCTTC. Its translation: CASSLTGPYNEQFF.

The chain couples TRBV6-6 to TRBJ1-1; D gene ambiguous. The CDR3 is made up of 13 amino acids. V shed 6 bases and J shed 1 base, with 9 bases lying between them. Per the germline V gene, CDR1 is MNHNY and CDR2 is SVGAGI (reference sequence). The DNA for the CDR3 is TGTGCCAGCAGGGACCGACAGAACACTGAAGCTTTCTTT. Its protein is CASRDRQNTEAFF.

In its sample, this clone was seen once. CDR3 coding DNA: TGTGCCAGCAGCCCCCAGTTCGGAACAGATACGCAGTATTTT. Translation: CASSPQFGTDTQYF. The J gene is TRBJ2-3, the V gene TRBV7-6; no firm D call. V was clipped by 5 bases and J by 3 bases, with 12 bases between them. CDR3 length equals 14 residues. Germline CDR1 reads SGHVS; CDR2 reads FNYEAQ.

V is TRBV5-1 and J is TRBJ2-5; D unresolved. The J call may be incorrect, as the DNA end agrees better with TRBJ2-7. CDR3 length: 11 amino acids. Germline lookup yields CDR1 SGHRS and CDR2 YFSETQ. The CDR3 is CASSLLHEQYF. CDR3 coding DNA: TGCGCCAGCAGCTTGCTTCACGAGCAGTACTTC.

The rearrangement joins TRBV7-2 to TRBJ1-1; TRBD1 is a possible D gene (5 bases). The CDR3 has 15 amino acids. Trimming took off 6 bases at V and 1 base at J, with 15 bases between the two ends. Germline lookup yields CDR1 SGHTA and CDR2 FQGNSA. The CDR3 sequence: CASRTTATGNTEAFF. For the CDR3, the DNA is TGTGCCAGCAGGACCACGGCTACAGGGAACACTGAAGCTTTCTTT.

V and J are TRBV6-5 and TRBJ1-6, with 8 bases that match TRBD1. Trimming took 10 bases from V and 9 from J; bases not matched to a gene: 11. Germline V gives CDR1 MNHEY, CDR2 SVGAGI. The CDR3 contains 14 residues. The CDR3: CATYDRGGGSPLHF. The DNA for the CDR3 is TGTGCCACCTATGACAGGGGCGGTGGTTCACCCCTCCACTTT.

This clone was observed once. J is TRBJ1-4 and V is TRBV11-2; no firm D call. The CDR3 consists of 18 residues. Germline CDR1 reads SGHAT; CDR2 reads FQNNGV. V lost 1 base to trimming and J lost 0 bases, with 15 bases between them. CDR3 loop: CASSLGPPRRATNEKLFF. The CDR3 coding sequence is TGTGCCAGCAGCTTAGGCCCCCCGCGACGTGCAACTAATGAAAAACTGTTTTTT. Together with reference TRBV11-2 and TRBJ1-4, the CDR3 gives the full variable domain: EAGVAQSPRYKIIEKRQSVAFWCNPISGHATLYWYQQILGQGPKLLIQFQNNGVVDDSQLPKDRFSAERLKGVDSTLKIQPAKLEDSAVYLCASSLGPPRRATNEKLFFGSGTQLSVL.

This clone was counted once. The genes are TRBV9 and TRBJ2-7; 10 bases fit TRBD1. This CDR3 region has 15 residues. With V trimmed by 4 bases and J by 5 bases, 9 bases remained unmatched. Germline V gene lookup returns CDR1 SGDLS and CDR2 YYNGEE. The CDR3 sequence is CASSPRTGGDHEQYF. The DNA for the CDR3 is TGTGCCAGCAGCCCGAGGACAGGGGGAGACCACGAGCAGTACTTC.

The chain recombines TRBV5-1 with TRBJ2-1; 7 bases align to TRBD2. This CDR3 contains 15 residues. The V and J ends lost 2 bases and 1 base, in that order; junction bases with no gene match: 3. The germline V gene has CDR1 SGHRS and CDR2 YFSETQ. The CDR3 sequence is CASSFRGGSYNEQFF. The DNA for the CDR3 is TGCGCCAGCAGCTTCCGCGGGGGTTCCTACAATGAGCAGTTCTTC.

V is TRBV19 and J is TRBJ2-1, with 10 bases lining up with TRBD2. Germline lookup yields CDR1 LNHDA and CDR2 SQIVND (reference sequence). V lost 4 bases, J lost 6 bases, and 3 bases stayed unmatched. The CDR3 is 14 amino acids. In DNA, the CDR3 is TGTGCCAGTAGTAGGCTAGCGGGAGCCAATGAGCAGTTCTTC. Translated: CASSRLAGANEQFF.

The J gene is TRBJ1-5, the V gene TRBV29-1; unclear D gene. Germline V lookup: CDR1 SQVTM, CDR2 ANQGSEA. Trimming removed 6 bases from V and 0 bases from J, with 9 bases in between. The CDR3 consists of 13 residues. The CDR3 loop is CSVGDNSNQPQHF. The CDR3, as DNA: TGCAGCGTGGGCGACAATAGCAATCAGCCCCAGCATTTT.

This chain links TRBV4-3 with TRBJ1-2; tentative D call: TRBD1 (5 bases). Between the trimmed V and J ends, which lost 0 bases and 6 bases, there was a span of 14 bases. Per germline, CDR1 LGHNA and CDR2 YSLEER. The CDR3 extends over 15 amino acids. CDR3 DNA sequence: TGCGCCAGCAGCCAAGATTGGGGCAGGAGGGATGGCTACACCTTC. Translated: CASSQDWGRRDGYTF.

As DNA, the CDR3 is TGTGCCAGCAGCTCTACCGGGACTAGCGGGAGATATGAGCAGTTCTTC. Translation gives CASSSTGTSGRYEQFF. The V and J genes are TRBV7-8 and TRBJ2-1; 14 bases map to TRBD2. CDR1 and CDR2 (germline): SGHVS, FQNEAQ. The CDR3 spans 16 residues. Trimming at V came to 4 bases and at J to 8 bases, leaving 7 bases not matched to a gene.

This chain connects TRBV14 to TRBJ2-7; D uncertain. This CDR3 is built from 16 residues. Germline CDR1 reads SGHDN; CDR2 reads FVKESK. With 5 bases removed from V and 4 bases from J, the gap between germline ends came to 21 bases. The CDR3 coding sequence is TGTGCCAGCAGCTACCAGAAGGGCTTAGGAGATTACGAGCAGTACTTC. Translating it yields CASSYQKGLGDYEQYF. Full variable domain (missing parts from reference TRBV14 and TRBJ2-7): EAGVTQFPSHSVIEKGQTVTLRCDPISGHDNLYWYRRVMGKEIKFLLHFVKESKQDESGMPNNRFLAERTGGTYSTLKVQPAELEDSGVYFCASSYQKGLGDYEQYFGPGTRLTVT.

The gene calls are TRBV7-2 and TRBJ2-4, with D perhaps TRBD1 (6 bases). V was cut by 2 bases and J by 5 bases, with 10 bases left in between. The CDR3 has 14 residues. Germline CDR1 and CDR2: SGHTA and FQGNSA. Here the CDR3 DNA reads TGTGCCAGCAGCTTAACAGGGTCCCAAAACATTCAGTACTTC. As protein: CASSLTGSQNIQYF.

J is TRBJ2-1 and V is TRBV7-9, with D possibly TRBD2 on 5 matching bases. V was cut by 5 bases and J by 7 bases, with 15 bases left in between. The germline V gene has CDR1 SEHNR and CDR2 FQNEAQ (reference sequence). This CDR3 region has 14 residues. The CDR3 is CASSAQRIANEQFF. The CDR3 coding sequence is TGTGCCAGCAGCGCACAACGTATAGCGAATGAGCAGTTCTTC. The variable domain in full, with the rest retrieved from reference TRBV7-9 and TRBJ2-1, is DTGVSQNPRHKITKRGQNVTFRCDPISEHNRLYWYRQTLGQGPEFLTYFQNEAQLEKSRLLSDRFSAERPKGSFSTLEIQRTEQGDSAMYLCASSAQRIANEQFFGPGTRLTVL.

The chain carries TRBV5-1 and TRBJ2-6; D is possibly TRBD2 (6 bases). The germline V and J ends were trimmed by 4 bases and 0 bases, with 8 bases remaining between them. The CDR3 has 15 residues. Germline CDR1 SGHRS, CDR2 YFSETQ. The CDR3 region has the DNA TGCGCCAGCAGCCCCGGGAGCTCTGGGGCCAACGTCCTGACTTTC. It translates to CASSPGSSGANVLTF.

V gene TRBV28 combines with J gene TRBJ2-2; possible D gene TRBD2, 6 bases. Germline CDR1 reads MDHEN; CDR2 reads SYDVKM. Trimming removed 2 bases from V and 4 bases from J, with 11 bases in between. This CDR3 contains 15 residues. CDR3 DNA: TGTGCCAGCAGTTTAGGGGGGTTGAGCACCGGGGAGCTGTTTTTT. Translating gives CASSLGGLSTGELFF.